These 21 T cell receptor beta chains share one sample of origin, sequenced in a study of blood T cell repertoires in COVID-19. Sequencing used immunoSEQ multiplex PCR; TCRdb keeps in-frame clones, though not all of them. The top ten clones hold 2.5% to 3.5% of a sample with fewer than 350,000 clones, 80% to 85% of them seen once. The sequenced sample consisted of peripheral blood. Receptor source: a woman aged 60-75 years with active or convalescent COVID-19.

This clone has only one observation. CDR3 residues: CASSSSQGAHEKLFF. In DNA, the CDR3 is TGTGCCAGCAGCTCGTCACAGGGGGCCCATGAAAAACTGTTTTTT. This chain connects TRBV7-8 to TRBJ1-4, with 9 bases that match TRBD1. The V gene end was trimmed by 4 bases and the J gene end by 6 bases; junction bases not matched to a gene: 6. Germline values: CDR1 SGHVS, CDR2 FQNEAQ. The CDR3 has 15 amino acids.

CDR3 amino acids: CAISESSPSSYNSPLHF. The CDR3 nucleotides are TGTGCCATCAGTGAGTCAAGTCCGAGCTCCTATAATTCACCCCTCCACTTT. The J gene is TRBJ1-6, the V gene TRBV10-3; D is ambiguous. Between the trimmed V and J ends, which lost 0 bases and 0 bases, there was a span of 9 bases. The germline V gene has CDR1 ENHRY and CDR2 SYGVKD. The length of the CDR3 is 17 residues.

The rearrangement links TRBV5-4 to TRBJ1-2; the D gene is possibly TRBD1 (5 bases). Germline V CDR1 and CDR2: SGHNT, YYREEE (reference sequence). The CDR3 loop spans 15 amino acids. V lost 5 bases and J lost 4, with 18 bases in between. CDR3 nucleotide sequence: TGTGCCAGCAGACGTGGGGACGGACTAATCTATGGCTACACCTTC. Translated, it gives CASRRGDGLIYGYTF.

The chain recombines TRBV3-1 (or the pseudogene TRBV3-2) with TRBJ1-1; D gene unclear. V lost 0 bases and J lost 9, with 5 bases in between. Germline assignment: CDR1 LGHDT and CDR2 YNNKEL (reference sequence). This CDR3 has 11 amino acids. For the CDR3, the DNA is TGTGCCAGCAGCCAAGACTTTCAAGCTTTCTTT. Protein product: CASSQDFQAFF.

CDR3 region: CASKERSSSTDTQYF. CDR3 sequence (DNA): TGCGCCAGCAAGGAGCGGAGCTCTAGCACAGATACGCAGTATTTT. V usage is TRBV4-3 and J usage is TRBJ2-3; weak D call: TRBD2 (5 bases). This CDR3 spans 15 amino acids. V was shortened by 7 bases and J by 0 bases, with 14 bases between the two germline ends. Germline V gene lookup returns CDR1 LGHNA and CDR2 YSLEER.

The chain joins TRBV5-1 to TRBJ1-5, with D hard to call. This CDR3 comprises 14 residues. V was trimmed by 3 bases and J by 7 bases, leaving 14 bases between them. Germline assignment: CDR1 SGHRS and CDR2 YFSETQ. The CDR3 region is CASSSDWGGQPQHF. The CDR3 coding sequence is TGCGCCAGCAGCTCGGACTGGGGAGGACAGCCCCAGCATTTT.

The chain couples TRBV6-6 to TRBJ1-2; the D gene is possibly TRBD1 (6 bases). The CDR3 loop spans 12 amino acids. V was pared by 7 bases and J by 2 bases, with 8 bases between. In germline, CDR1 is MNHNY, CDR2 SVGAGI (reference sequence). Here the CDR3 reads CASITGNYGYTF. Here the CDR3 DNA reads TGTGCCAGCATAACAGGGAACTATGGCTACACCTTC.

V usage is TRBV15 and J usage is TRBJ1-5; D gene unclear. Germline V lookup: CDR1 LNHNV, CDR2 YYDKDF (reference sequence). This CDR3 comprises 13 residues. The V end lost 2 bases, the J end lost 11 bases, and 13 bases lay between the germline ends. The CDR3 region is CATSRSPPGTQHF. CDR3 nucleotides: TGTGCCACCAGCAGATCCCCACCCGGGACCCAGCATTTT.

CDR3 bases: TGTGCCAGCAGCTTAGCAACAATTAGCGGGGTTTCAACGCAGTATTTT. It yields the protein CASSLATISGVSTQYF. The chain combines TRBV7-2 with TRBJ2-3, with 8 bases aligning to TRBD2. Unmatched junction bases numbered 11, after V lost 0 bases and J lost 9 bases. Germline loops: CDR1 SGHTA, CDR2 FQGNSA. The length of the CDR3 is 16 residues.

The rearrangement links TRBV5-1 to TRBJ2-3, with no clear D. Germline V gene sequence: CDR1 SGHRS, CDR2 YFSETQ. The CDR3 loop spans 14 amino acids. V gave up 3 bases and J gave up 6 bases, with 14 bases separating them. The DNA for the CDR3 is TGCGCCAGCAGCTCGCTGTCTAGTACCGATACGCAGTATTTT. Translating gives CASSSLSSTDTQYF.

The gene calls are TRBV9 and TRBJ1-1; D unresolved. The V and J ends lost 4 bases and 1 base respectively, with 14 bases between them. The CDR3 spans 15 residues. CDR1 is SGDLS, CDR2 YYNGEE, per germline. DNA of the CDR3: TGTGCCAGCAGCCGCTTCATTATCGGGAACACTGAAGCTTTCTTT. This translates into CASSRFIIGNTEAFF.

The rearrangement uses TRBV24-1 and TRBJ2-2, with D maybe TRBD1 (6 bases). V lost 4 bases to trimming and J lost 3 bases, with 14 bases between them. The CDR3 totals 16 residues. Germline loops: CDR1 KGHDR, CDR2 SFDVKD. CDR3 protein: CATSDPRAGDTGELFF. The CDR3 region has the DNA TGTGCCACCAGTGACCCACGGGCAGGGGACACCGGGGAGCTGTTTTTT.

The chain recombines TRBV19 with TRBJ2-2; TRBD1 matches at 9 bases. Looked up from germline, CDR1 is LNHDA and CDR2 is SQIVND (reference sequence). V shed 6 bases, J shed 7 bases, and the junction held 6 bases outside the gene matches. The CDR3 contains 14 residues. CDR3 amino acids: CASSTGGAGGELFF. DNA for the CDR3: TGTGCCAGTAGCACAGGGGGCGCGGGCGGGGAGCTGTTTTTT.

This sequence joins TRBV15 and TRBJ1-1; the D gene is possibly TRBD1 (5 bases). In germline, CDR1 is LNHNV, CDR2 YYDKDF (reference sequence). CDR3 length: 16 amino acids. Trimming removed 0 bases from V and 5 bases from J, with 16 bases in between. CDR3 bases: TGTGCCACCAGCAGAGATCGGGCAGGGAGGGAGACTGAAGCTTTCTTT. As protein: CATSRDRAGRETEAFF.

This sequence joins TRBV5-1 and TRBJ2-5; TRBD2 aligns across 9 bases. Germline CDR1 and CDR2: SGHRS and YFSETQ. J lost 1 base, V lost 3 bases, and 4 bases had no gene match. This CDR3 contains 15 residues. The CDR3 nucleotides read TGCGCCAGCAGCTCGAGCGGGGGGTTCCAAGAGACCCAGTACTTC. The encoded protein is CASSSSGGFQETQYF.

Only a few counts were recorded for this clone. The rearrangement links TRBV5-1 to TRBJ2-7; maybe TRBD1 (5 bases). Germline values: CDR1 SGHRS, CDR2 YFSETQ. Deletions cut 5 bases from V and 0 bases from J, with 12 bases between. The CDR3 spans 14 residues. CDR3 protein: CASSPGWNSYEQYF. As DNA, the CDR3 is TGCGCCAGCAGTCCAGGGTGGAACTCCTACGAGCAGTACTTC.

The chain has TRBV6-2 or TRBV6-3 and TRBJ2-7, with TRBD2 identical over 7 bases. CDR3 length: 16 amino acids. J lost 3 bases, V lost 0 bases, and 8 bases had no gene match. Germline V gene lookup returns CDR1 MNHEY and CDR2 SVGEGT. The CDR3 region has the DNA TGTGCCAGCAGTTACTCGATCGGCGGGGGAATCTACGAGCAGTACTTC. Protein: CASSYSIGGGIYEQYF.

This chain joins TRBV19 and TRBJ1-5; D is undetermined. The V end lost 8 bases, the J end lost 2 bases, and 10 bases lay between the germline ends. Germline V gene sequence: CDR1 LNHDA, CDR2 SQIVND (reference sequence). CDR3 size: 13 residues. The CDR3: CASRPGGNQPQHF. DNA for the CDR3: TGTGCCAGTCGACCGGGTGGCAATCAGCCCCAGCATTTT.

This chain links TRBV6-5 with TRBJ2-2; a weak D match, TRBD1 (6 bases). The CDR3 length is 16 residues. Trimming pared 2 bases from V and 1 base from J, leaving 11 bases between. CDR1 and CDR2 from the germline V gene are MNHEY and SVGAGI. CDR3 sequence reads: CASSYLMTGNTGELFF. The DNA of the CDR3 is TGTGCCAGCAGTTACCTCATGACAGGGAACACCGGGGAGCTGTTTTTT.

This chain uses TRBV18 with TRBJ2-3, with 9 bases matching TRBD2. The CDR3 covers 16 residues. Germline CDR1 KGHSH, CDR2 LQKENI. Unmatched junction bases numbered 5, after V lost 2 bases and J lost 2 bases. Written as DNA, the CDR3 is TGTGCCAGCTCACCAAGTGGCGGGGGGGCCACAGATACGCAGTATTTT. Protein: CASSPSGGGATDTQYF.

This chain links TRBV3-1 (or the pseudogene TRBV3-2) with TRBJ2-7; 11 nucleotides match TRBD2. Germline trimming cut 1 base from V and 5 bases from J; bases unmatched to any gene: 7. The CDR3 is 16 residues long. The germline CDR1 and CDR2 sequences are LGHDT and YNNKEL (reference sequence). The DNA of the CDR3 is TGTGCCAGCAGCCAAGCCGCTAGCGGGGGGAAGGACGAGCAGTACTTC. Amino acids: CASSQAASGGKDEQYF.